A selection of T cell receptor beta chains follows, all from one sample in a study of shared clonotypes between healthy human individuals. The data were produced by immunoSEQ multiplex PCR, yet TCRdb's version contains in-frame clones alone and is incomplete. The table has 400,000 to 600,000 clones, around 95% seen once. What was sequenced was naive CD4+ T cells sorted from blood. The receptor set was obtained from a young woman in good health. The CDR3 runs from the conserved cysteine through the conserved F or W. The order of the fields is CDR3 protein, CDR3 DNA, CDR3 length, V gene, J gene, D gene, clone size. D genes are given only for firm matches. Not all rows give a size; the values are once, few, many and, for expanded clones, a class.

CDR3: CASSPQDSPRDNEQFF
DNA: TGCGCCAGCAGCCCCCAGGACTCCCCCAGGGACAATGAGCAGTTCTTC
length: 16
V: TRBV5-1
J: TRBJ2-1
D: -
size: -

CDR3: CASSHTPHPGHEQYF
DNA: TGTGCCAGCAGTCACACCCCCCACCCCGGCCACGAGCAGTACTTC
length: 15
V: TRBV27
J: TRBJ2-7
D: -
size: -

CDR3: CASSSNRGQGYGYTF
DNA: TGTGCCAGCAGTTCCAACAGGGGTCAAGGCTATGGCTACACCTTC
length: 15
V: TRBV27
J: TRBJ1-2
D: TRBD1
size: few

CDR3: CASSLRLAGGSDTQYF
DNA: TGTGCCAGCTCACTTAGACTAGCGGGAGGGTCAGATACGCAGTATTTT
length: 16
V: TRBV18
J: TRBJ2-3
D: TRBD2
size: -

CDR3: CAISPGTGVPEAFF
DNA: TGTGCCATCTCACCAGGGACAGGGGTGCCTGAAGCTTTCTTT
length: 14
V: TRBV28
J: TRBJ1-1
D: TRBD1
size: -

CDR3: CASSVDSPSGANVLTF
DNA: TGTGCCAGCAGCGTAGACTCCCCCTCTGGGGCCAACGTCCTGACTTTC
length: 16
V: TRBV9
J: TRBJ2-6
D: -
size: -

CDR3: CASSKNRLGLAGKVYNEQFF
DNA: TGTGCCAGCAGTAAGAATCGATTGGGACTAGCGGGAAAGGTCTACAATGAGCAGTTCTTC
length: 20
V: TRBV28
J: TRBJ2-1
D: TRBD2
size: -

CDR3: CASSPGSSGRAETQYF
DNA: TGCGCCAGCAGCCCGGGGTCTAGCGGGAGGGCCGAGACCCAGTACTTC
length: 16
V: TRBV5-1
J: TRBJ2-5
D: TRBD2
size: once

CDR3: CASSQNLDTGGGLRPQHF
DNA: TGCGCCAGCAGCCAAAACCTAGACACAGGGGGCGGGTTACGGCCCCAGCATTTT
length: 18
V: TRBV4-1
J: TRBJ1-5
D: TRBD1
size: -

CDR3: CASSLHPGASNEQFF
DNA: TGTGCCAGCAGCTTACATCCGGGAGCCTCCAATGAGCAGTTCTTC
length: 15
V: TRBV7-7
J: TRBJ2-1
D: -
size: once

CDR3: CATRRDRGYNEQFF
DNA: TGTGCCACCCGCCGGGACAGAGGATACAATGAGCAGTTCTTC
length: 14
V: TRBV15
J: TRBJ2-1
D: TRBD1
size: -

CDR3: CASSEAGTSGLYEQYF
DNA: TGTGCCAGCAGTGAAGCGGGGACTAGCGGGTTATACGAGCAGTACTTC
length: 16
V: TRBV6-1
J: TRBJ2-7
D: TRBD2
size: -

CDR3: CASSFRVGGRGTGELFF
DNA: TGTGCCAGCAGTTTTAGGGTTGGCGGGAGGGGCACCGGGGAGCTGTTTTTT
length: 17
V: TRBV28
J: TRBJ2-2
D: TRBD2
size: -

CDR3: CASRGSVRIGNEQFF
DNA: TGTGCCAGTCGGGGTAGCGTACGAATCGGAAATGAGCAGTTCTTC
length: 15
V: TRBV19
J: TRBJ2-1
D: -
size: -

CDR3: CASSARDRVDEQYF
DNA: TGTGCCAGCTCAGCGAGGGACAGGGTCGACGAGCAGTACTTC
length: 14
V: TRBV18
J: TRBJ2-7
D: TRBD1
size: -

CDR3: CASSQGASGIFTDTQYF
DNA: TGCGCCAGCAGCCAAGGGGCTAGCGGCATTTTCACAGATACGCAGTATTTT
length: 17
V: TRBV4-1
J: TRBJ2-3
D: TRBD2
size: -

CDR3: CASSLPRSGRAGIDTQYF
DNA: TGTGCCAGCAGCTTACCTCGGAGCGGGAGGGCCGGGATAGATACGCAGTATTTT
length: 18
V: TRBV7-9
J: TRBJ2-3
D: TRBD2
size: -

CDR3: CASSPEAAGLSYEQYF
DNA: TGCGCCAGCAGCCCGGAGGCAGCGGGGCTCTCCTACGAGCAGTACTTC
length: 16
V: TRBV5-1
J: TRBJ2-7
D: TRBD2
size: -

CDR3: CASSYEWDGRQQYF
DNA: TGTGCCAGCAGTTACGAGTGGGACGGGAGACAGCAGTACTTC
length: 14
V: TRBV6-6
J: TRBJ2-7
D: -
size: -

CDR3: CASSERHQPQHF
DNA: TGCGCCAGCAGTGAGCGGCATCAGCCCCAGCATTTT
length: 12
V: TRBV10-2
J: TRBJ1-5
D: -
size: -

CDR3: CASIPGQGVYEQYF
DNA: TGTGCCAGCATTCCGGGACAGGGTGTCTACGAGCAGTACTTC
length: 14
V: TRBV28
J: TRBJ2-7
D: TRBD1
size: -

CDR3: CASSFGGTSGQETQYF
DNA: TGTGCCAGCAGCTTCGGGGGGACTAGCGGCCAAGAGACCCAGTACTTC
length: 16
V: TRBV11-3
J: TRBJ2-5
D: TRBD2
size: -

CDR3: CASSLGQYSYEQYF
DNA: TGTGCCAGCAGCTTAGGGCAGTACTCCTACGAGCAGTACTTC
length: 14
V: TRBV7-9
J: TRBJ2-7
D: -
size: -

CDR3: CASSTPRGSVNNEQFF
DNA: TGTGCCAGCAGTACCCCCCGTGGTAGCGTTAACAATGAGCAGTTCTTC
length: 16
V: TRBV27
J: TRBJ2-1
D: -
size: once

CDR3: CASSASSGSYEQYF
DNA: TGTGCCAGCAGTGCTTCTAGCGGGAGTTACGAGCAGTACTTC
length: 14
V: TRBV28
J: TRBJ2-7
D: TRBD2
size: -

CDR3: CASASVEQPQHF
DNA: TGTGCCAGTGCTAGCGTCGAGCAGCCCCAGCATTTT
length: 12
V: TRBV19
J: TRBJ1-5
D: -
size: -

CDR3: CASSLALAGGPDTQYF
DNA: TGTGCCAGCAGCTTGGCACTAGCGGGAGGGCCAGATACGCAGTATTTT
length: 16
V: TRBV5-6
J: TRBJ2-3
D: TRBD2
size: -

CDR3: CASSQERGSLVPYEQYF
DNA: TGCGCCAGCAGCCAGGAGCGAGGGAGCCTAGTACCCTACGAGCAGTACTTC
length: 17
V: TRBV4-1
J: TRBJ2-7
D: -
size: -

CDR3: CAISEGTRNSYEQYF
DNA: TGTGCCATCAGTGAGGGTACCCGAAACTCCTACGAGCAGTACTTC
length: 15
V: TRBV10-3
J: TRBJ2-7
D: -
size: -

CDR3: CASRDRALGEQYF
DNA: TGTGCCAGCCGGGACAGAGCGTTGGGGGAGCAGTACTTC
length: 13
V: TRBV2
J: TRBJ2-7
D: TRBD1
size: -

CDR3: CASSPRSGAYEQYF
DNA: TGTGCCAGCAGCCCAAGGTCGGGGGCCTACGAGCAGTACTTC
length: 14
V: TRBV27
J: TRBJ2-7
D: -
size: -

CDR3: CASRMEGDEQFF
DNA: TGTGCCAGCAGAATGGAAGGCGATGAGCAGTTCTTC
length: 12
V: TRBV7-9
J: TRBJ2-1
D: -
size: -